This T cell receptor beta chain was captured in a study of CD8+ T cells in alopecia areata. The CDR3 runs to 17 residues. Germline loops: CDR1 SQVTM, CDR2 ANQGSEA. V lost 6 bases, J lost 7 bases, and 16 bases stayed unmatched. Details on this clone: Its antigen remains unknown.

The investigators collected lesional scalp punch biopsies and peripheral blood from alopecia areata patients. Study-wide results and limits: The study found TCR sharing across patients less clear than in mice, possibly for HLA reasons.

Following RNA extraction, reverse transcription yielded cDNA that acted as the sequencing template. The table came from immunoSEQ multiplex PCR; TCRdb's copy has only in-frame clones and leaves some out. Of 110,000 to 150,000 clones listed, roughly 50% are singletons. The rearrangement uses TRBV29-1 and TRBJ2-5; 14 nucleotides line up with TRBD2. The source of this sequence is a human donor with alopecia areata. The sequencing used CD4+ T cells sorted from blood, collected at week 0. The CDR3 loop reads CSVRRGTSGGHEGTQYF. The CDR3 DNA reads TGCAGCGTCCGTAGGGGGACTAGCGGGGGCCACGAGGGGACCCAGTACTTC.